This entry is about one TCR beta chain. The antigen is undetermined. Germline CDR1 and CDR2: MNHNS and SASEGT. This CDR3 comprises 14 residues. The V and J ends lost 5 bases and 0 bases respectively, with 10 bases between them. The data belong to a study of OX40 agonist ivuxolimab in advanced cancers. Study-wide results and caveats: Normalized T-cell clonal expansion was also low in some nonresponders.

Here immunoSEQ multiplex PCR was the method, and the copy in TCRdb shows in-frame clones only, minus some. The sample yields 60,000 to 75,000 clones, roughly 89% seen once. The sample consisted of CD4+ or CD8+ T cells sorted from blood, taken in a trial of the OX40 agonist ivuxolimab. The chain uses TRBV6-1 and TRBJ1-1; D gene uncertain. This receptor was obtained from an adult with an advanced solid tumor such as melanoma, head and neck, liver or kidney cancer. In DNA, the CDR3 is TGTGCCAGCAGTCCTGTGGGCATGAACACTGAAGCTTTCTTT. Translating gives CASSPVGMNTEAFF.